The 22 T cell receptor beta chains reported below all come from one sample, sequenced in a study of blood T cells in healthy people across ages. For the second PCR, which ran for about 6 to 11 cycles, a sample-barcoded 5' primer and a J-beta primer mix were used. TCRdb independently ran MiXCR on the 5' RACE reads; one entry per CDR3 protein. The repertoire includes 1.5 million or so distinct CDR3 sequences, approximately 42% of them detected once, and approximately 7.9% sits in the top ten. Material for sequencing was blood. The origin of the receptors is a woman aged 18-29 years in good health.

The CDR3 is CASSSGQGSHPNTEAFF. The DNA of the CDR3 is TGCGCCAGCAGCTCCGGACAGGGGTCACATCCGAACACTGAAGCTTTCTTT. The V gene is TRBV5-1, the J gene TRBJ1-1; 9 nucleotides align to TRBD1. The junction had 10 bases not matched to a gene; V was cut back by 3 bases and J by 1 base. In germline, CDR1 is SGHRS, CDR2 YFSETQ. The CDR3 is 17 residues long.

The chain uses TRBV7-9 and TRBJ2-1; the D gene could be TRBD1 or TRBD2 (5 bases each). Germline loops: CDR1 SEHNR, CDR2 FQNEAQ (reference sequence). V lost 8 bases to trimming and J lost 11 bases, with 19 bases between them. The CDR3 totals 13 residues. In DNA, the CDR3 is TGTGCCAGCCTTACAACTAGGGGCGATAAGCAGTTCTTC. Its protein is CASLTTRGDKQFF.

The sample holds many counts of this clonotype. V gene TRBV7-2 combines with J gene TRBJ2-7; D ambiguous. V lost 4 bases to trimming and J lost 6 bases, with 13 bases between them. CDR1 and CDR2 from the germline V gene are SGHTA and FQGNSA. The CDR3 totals 13 residues. The CDR3 sequence: CASSSYLLGEQYF. The CDR3 DNA is TGTGCCAGCAGCTCCTATCTCCTAGGCGAGCAGTACTTC.

Comment on this clonotype: One end of the junction fails to match germline, which may point to a read error. The chain carries TRBV7-2 and TRBJ1-1; possible D gene TRBD1, 5 bases. Germline CDR1 SGHTA, CDR2 FQGNSA. The CDR3 length is 12 residues. CDR3 DNA sequence: TGTGCCAACAGCTACAACAGGTTTGAAGCTTTCTTT. As protein: CANSYNRFEAFF.

The V and J genes are TRBV20-1 and TRBJ1-2, with 11 bases fitting TRBD1. The ends lost 4 bases at V and 8 bases at J; junction bases unmatched: 6. The V gene's germline CDR1 is DFQATT and CDR2 SNEGSKA (reference sequence). The CDR3 contains 13 residues. CDR3 loop: CSATRTGGVGYTF. DNA of the CDR3: TGCAGTGCTACCCGGACAGGGGGCGTCGGCTACACCTTC.

Here the CDR3 DNA reads TGTGCCAGCAGCAGTCCGAACAGCGATCCTAACCCCTACGAGCAGTACTTC. Amino acids: CASSSPNSDPNPYEQYF. The rearrangement links TRBV21-1 to TRBJ2-4; TRBD1, as called in the table, went unchecked against the DNA. The DNA end is more similar to TRBJ2-7, so the J call may be wrong. TRBV21-1 is shown as a pseudogene. The CDR3 length is 17 residues.

Many counts were recorded for this clonotype. This chain connects TRBV29-1 to TRBJ2-7; perhaps D is TRBD1 or TRBD2 (5 bases each). The CDR3 covers 13 residues. V was cut by 7 bases and J by 5 bases, with 18 bases left in between. Germline V gene lookup returns CDR1 SQVTM and CDR2 ANQGSEA. CDR3 bases: TGCAGCGCCTCCTGGGGGAGTAGAGACGAGCAGTACTTC. This codes for CSASWGSRDEQYF.

The J gene is TRBJ2-7, the V gene TRBV20-1, with TRBD2 matching over 8 bases. With V trimmed by 4 bases and J by 0 bases, 5 bases remained unmatched. Germline assignment: CDR1 DFQATT and CDR2 SNEGSKA (reference sequence). The CDR3 sequence is 14 residues long. The CDR3: CSATGGASSYEQYF. The CDR3 DNA sequence: TGCAGTGCTACGGGGGGGGCCTCCTCCTACGAGCAGTACTTC.

The chain has TRBV30 and TRBJ2-3, with TRBD1 as a possible D gene (6 bases). The CDR3 sequence is 15 residues long. The germline V gene has CDR1 GTSNPN and CDR2 SVGIG (reference sequence). V lost 2 bases, J lost 0 bases, and 12 bases lay in between. The CDR3 sequence: CAWSSGQTSTDTQYF. CDR3 DNA: TGTGCCTGGAGTTCCGGACAGACTAGCACAGATACGCAGTATTTT.

V and J are TRBV20-1 and TRBJ1-2; D might be TRBD1 (6 bases). Germline CDR1 reads DFQATT; CDR2 reads SNEGSKA (reference sequence). The CDR3 is made up of 12 amino acids. The CDR3 loop is CRAWRGGGGYTF. The DNA for the CDR3 is TGCAGGGCCTGGCGAGGGGGGGGTGGCTACACCTTC.

The chain employs TRBV5-1 and TRBJ2-1, with 9 positions matching TRBD2. The J call is in doubt because the DNA end fits TRBJ2-7 better. Germline assignment: CDR1 SGHRS and CDR2 YFSETQ. This CDR3 is built from 16 residues. This CDR3 is CASSSRAGGSYNEQYF. The CDR3 DNA reads as TGCGCCAGCAGCTCCCGAGCGGGGGGCTCCTACAATGAGCAGTACTTC.

The chain joins TRBV10-1 to TRBJ2-1, with 7 bases aligning to TRBD2. The CDR3 covers 14 residues. J was trimmed by 10 bases and V by 6 bases; bases with no gene match: 12. Germline CDR1 is WNHNN and CDR2 is SYGVQD (reference sequence). The CDR3 here is CASSPGGTVYEQFF. The CDR3 nucleotides are TGCGCCAGCAGCCCCGGGGGGACGGTCTACGAGCAGTTCTTC.

In its sample, this clonotype was seen a few times. Here the CDR3 reads CASSYSSGGFSGNYEQYF. CDR3 coding DNA: TGTGCCAGCAGTTACTCGTCAGGGGGCTTTAGCGGGAACTACGAGCAGTACTTC. V and J are TRBV6-5 and TRBJ2-7; D may match TRBD1 or TRBD2 (8 bases each). V gave up 0 bases and J gave up 3 bases, with 21 bases separating them. Germline lookup yields CDR1 MNHEY and CDR2 SVGAGI. The CDR3 runs 18 residues.

This clonotype was observed a handful of times. This sequence joins TRBV7-9 and TRBJ1-1; TRBD1 is a possible D gene (6 bases). The CDR3 has 12 residues. Trimming shortened V by 11 bases and J by 5 bases, and 15 bases separated the two germline ends. Germline CDR1 and CDR2: SEHNR and FQNEAQ (reference sequence). CDR3 region: CAAEGVGTEAFF. CDR3 DNA sequence: TGTGCCGCAGAGGGGGTAGGGACTGAAGCTTTCTTT.

This chain links TRBV27 with TRBJ1-5; D is ambiguous. V lost 4 bases, J lost 3 bases, and 10 bases lay in between. In germline, CDR1 is MNHEY, CDR2 SMNVEV (reference sequence). The CDR3 runs to 14 residues. CDR3 loop: CASSSGPINQPQHF. The CDR3 DNA sequence: TGTGCCAGCAGTTCTGGACCCATCAATCAGCCCCAGCATTTT.

The chain carries TRBV2 and TRBJ1-2; no clear D gene. Germline CDR1 reads SNHLY; CDR2 reads FYNNEI. V was shortened by 7 bases and J by 4 bases, with 16 bases between the two germline ends. This CDR3 has 14 amino acids. The CDR3 reads CASTKVGLSYGYTF. In DNA form, the CDR3 reads TGTGCCAGCACTAAGGTTGGCCTTTCCTATGGCTACACCTTC.

The chain recombines TRBV20-1 with TRBJ1-1; D not certain. V was cut by 4 bases and J by 0 bases, with 6 bases left in between. Germline-derived CDR1 and CDR2 are DFQATT and SNEGSKA (reference sequence). This CDR3 comprises 12 residues. DNA of the CDR3: TGCAGTGCTACCCATATGAACACTGAAGCTTTCTTT. Translation: CSATHMNTEAFF.

CDR3 loop: CASSLTGQTYEQYF. CDR3 nucleotides: TGCGCCAGCAGCCTCACGGGACAGACCTACGAGCAGTACTTC. The V call is TRBV5-1, the J call TRBJ2-7, with 7 bases identical to TRBD1. The junction had 6 bases not matched to a gene; V was cut back by 4 bases and J by 2 bases. The length of the CDR3 is 14 residues. The germline CDR1 and CDR2 sequences are SGHRS and YFSETQ.

This sequence joins TRBV9 and TRBJ2-3; 10 bases match TRBD2. The CDR3 extends over 16 amino acids. Germline CDR1 SGDLS, CDR2 YYNGEE. The V and J ends lost 0 bases and 4 bases, in that order; junction bases with no gene match: 5. DNA of the CDR3: TGTGCCAGCAGCGTAGAGCCTAGCGGGGGCCCAGATACGCAGTATTTT. This encodes CASSVEPSGGPDTQYF.

The chain recombines TRBV27 with TRBJ2-3; 7 positions agree with TRBD1. Germline V CDR1 and CDR2: MNHEY, SMNVEV (reference sequence). With V trimmed by 5 bases and J by 6 bases, 14 bases remained unmatched. CDR3 size: 16 residues. CDR3 sequence reads: CASSHTGAHARDTQYF. In DNA form, the CDR3 reads TGTGCCAGCAGTCACACAGGGGCGCACGCTCGGGATACGCAGTATTTT.

This chain joins TRBV29-1 and TRBJ2-7; TRBD1 is a possible D gene (6 bases). V was trimmed by 6 bases and J by 2 bases, leaving 14 bases between them. The CDR3 is 13 amino acids. Germline CDR1 and CDR2: SQVTM and ANQGSEA. The chain's CDR3 is CSVQTGGTYEQYF. Here the CDR3 DNA reads TGCAGCGTCCAGACAGGCGGCACCTACGAGCAGTACTTC.

This chain links TRBV2 with TRBJ2-7; 14 bases match TRBD2. The CDR3 is made up of 14 amino acids. Germline V gene sequence: CDR1 SNHLY, CDR2 FYNNEI. Trimming removed 5 bases from V and 6 bases from J; junction bases left unmatched: 3. Here the CDR3 DNA reads TGTGCCAGCAGTTGGGGACTAGCGGGAGTCGAGCAGTACTTC. Translation gives CASSWGLAGVEQYF.